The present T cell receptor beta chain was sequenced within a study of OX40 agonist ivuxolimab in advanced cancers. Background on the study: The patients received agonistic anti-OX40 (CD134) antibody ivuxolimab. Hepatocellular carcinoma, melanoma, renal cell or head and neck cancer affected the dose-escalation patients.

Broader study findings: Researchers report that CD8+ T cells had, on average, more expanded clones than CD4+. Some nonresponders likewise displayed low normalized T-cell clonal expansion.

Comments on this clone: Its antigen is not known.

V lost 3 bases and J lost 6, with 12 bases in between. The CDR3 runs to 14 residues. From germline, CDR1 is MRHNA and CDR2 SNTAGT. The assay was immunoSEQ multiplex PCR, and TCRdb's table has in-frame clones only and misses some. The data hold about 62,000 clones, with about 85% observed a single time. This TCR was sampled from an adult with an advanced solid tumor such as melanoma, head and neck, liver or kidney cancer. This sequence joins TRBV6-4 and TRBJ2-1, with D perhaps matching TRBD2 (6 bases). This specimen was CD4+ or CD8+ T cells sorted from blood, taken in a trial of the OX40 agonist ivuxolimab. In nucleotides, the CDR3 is TGTGCCAGCAGTGAAACGGGAGCTTTCAATGAGCAGTTCTTC. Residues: CASSETGAFNEQFF.